Below, 4 T cell receptor beta chains from the same sample are listed, as sequenced in a study of blood T cell repertoires in COVID-19 (dated by TCRdb to about 2020). The method behind the library was the immunoSEQ multiplex PCR assay. Imported from immuneACCESS, the table was reduced by TCRdb to in-frame sequences with V and J called. These copies leave out some clones; in studies compared against another copy, an unresolved V gene accounts for under half, and the cause of the remainder is not known. Across this sample there are 200,000 to 250,000 clones, with 82% seen only once. The biggest ten clones account for approximately 3.6% of the sample. The sequenced material came from PBMCs or T cells enriched from blood (not recorded which). All receptors derive from a woman in her sixties who had recovered from COVID-19.

The gene calls are TRBV5-1 and TRBJ2-5; 7 bases line up with TRBD1. The trim removed 4 bases at V and 2 bases at J, leaving 8 bases unmatched. The CDR3 sequence is 15 residues long. Germline V CDR1 and CDR2: SGHRS, YFSETQ. In DNA form, the CDR3 reads TGCGCCAGCAGCCTATCGGGACAGAGACAAGAGACCCAGTACTTC. Translated: CASSLSGQRQETQYF.

This clone turned up a few times. The V gene is TRBV6-5, the J gene TRBJ1-1; 7 bases are shared with TRBD1. The CDR3 totals 12 residues. Germline assignment: CDR1 MNHEY and CDR2 SVGAGI. Unmatched junction bases numbered 4, after V lost 5 bases and J lost 7 bases. The CDR3 coding sequence is TGTGCCAGCAGTAGACAGGGCGGTGAAGCTTTCTTT. The encoded protein is CASSRQGGEAFF.

The chain's CDR3 is CASSFRGRWSSYEQYF. The CDR3 DNA is TGTGCCAGCAGTTTCCGGGGTCGGTGGAGCTCCTACGAGCAGTACTTC. The chain joins TRBV27 to TRBJ2-7; possible D gene TRBD2, 5 bases. V was pared by 3 bases and J by 0 bases, with 15 bases between. CDR3 length: 16 amino acids. CDR1 and CDR2 (germline): MNHEY, SMNVEV (reference sequence).

V and J are TRBV6-2 or TRBV6-3 and TRBJ2-2, with D uncertain. Germline CDR1 is MNHEY and CDR2 is SVGEGT. This CDR3 spans 15 amino acids. The V end lost 4 bases, the J end lost 5 bases, and 14 bases lay between the germline ends. The CDR3 loop is CASSSDLKRTGELFF. Here the CDR3 DNA reads TGTGCCAGCAGTTCCGACTTAAAGAGGACCGGGGAGCTGTTTTTT.